This T cell receptor (beta chain) was found in a study of Ad26.COV2.S vaccination and SARS-CoV-2 variants. Profiled with immunoSEQ multiplex PCR; TCRdb holds only in-frame clones, not every one. This sample carries 200,000 to 250,000 clones, 85% to 90% of them seen once, and the ten largest clones take around a tenth. The CDR3 extends over 14 amino acids. The germline V gene has CDR1 LGHDT and CDR2 YNNKEL (reference sequence). The V gene lost 7 bases and the J gene lost 3 bases, with 15 bases spanning the gap. Treatment meaning: approximately 18 received Ad26.COV2.S at low or high dose, single or two shots; 5 received placebo; per-sample allocation not given. Vaccine and placebo recipients were sampled on day 63 after the first injection.

This TCR was recovered from a person between 18 and 59 years old who received the Ad26.COV2.S COVID-19 vaccine or a placebo. Sequences were derived from peripheral blood, sampled in a trial of Ad26.COV2.S vaccine versus placebo. This chain uses TRBV3-1 (or the pseudogene TRBV3-2) with TRBJ1-1; D is uncertain. The CDR3 sequence is CASNYFAGDTEAFF. The CDR3 bases are TGTGCCAGCAATTACTTTGCGGGCGACACTGAAGCTTTCTTT.